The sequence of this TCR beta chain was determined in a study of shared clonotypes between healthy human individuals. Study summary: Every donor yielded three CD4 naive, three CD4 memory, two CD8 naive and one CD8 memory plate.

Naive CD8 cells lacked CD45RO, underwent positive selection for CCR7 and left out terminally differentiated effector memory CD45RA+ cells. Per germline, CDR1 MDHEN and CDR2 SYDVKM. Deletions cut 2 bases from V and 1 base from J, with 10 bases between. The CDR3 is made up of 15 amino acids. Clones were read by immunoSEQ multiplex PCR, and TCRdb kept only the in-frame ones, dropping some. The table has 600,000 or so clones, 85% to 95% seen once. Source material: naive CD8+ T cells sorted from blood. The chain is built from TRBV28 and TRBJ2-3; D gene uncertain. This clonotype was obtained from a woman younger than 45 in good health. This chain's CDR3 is CASSLPIGGTDTQYF. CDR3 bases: TGTGCCAGCAGTTTACCAATCGGCGGCACAGATACGCAGTATTTT.